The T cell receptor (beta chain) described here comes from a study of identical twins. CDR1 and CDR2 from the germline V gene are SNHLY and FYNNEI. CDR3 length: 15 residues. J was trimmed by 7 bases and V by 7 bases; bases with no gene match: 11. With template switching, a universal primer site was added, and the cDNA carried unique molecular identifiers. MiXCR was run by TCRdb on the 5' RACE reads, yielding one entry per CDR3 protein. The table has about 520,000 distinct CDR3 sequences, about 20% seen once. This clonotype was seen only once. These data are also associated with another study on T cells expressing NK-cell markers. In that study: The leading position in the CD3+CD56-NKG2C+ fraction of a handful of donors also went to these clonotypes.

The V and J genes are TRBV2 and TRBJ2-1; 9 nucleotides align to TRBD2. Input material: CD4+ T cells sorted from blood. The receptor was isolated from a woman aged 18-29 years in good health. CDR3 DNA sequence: TGTGCCAGCACCCCTACTAGCGGGCGCTTGAATGAGCAGTTCTTC. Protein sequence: CASTPTSGRLNEQFF.